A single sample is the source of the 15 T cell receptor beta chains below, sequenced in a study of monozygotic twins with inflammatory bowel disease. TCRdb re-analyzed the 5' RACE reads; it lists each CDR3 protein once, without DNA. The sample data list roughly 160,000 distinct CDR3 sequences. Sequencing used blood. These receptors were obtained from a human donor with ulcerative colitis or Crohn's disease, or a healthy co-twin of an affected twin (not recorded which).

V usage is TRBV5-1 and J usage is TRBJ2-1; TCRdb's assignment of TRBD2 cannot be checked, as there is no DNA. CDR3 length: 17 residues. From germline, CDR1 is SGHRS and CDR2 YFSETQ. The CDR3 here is CASRPALQGSSYNEQFF.

This chain's CDR3 is CSAGRILAKNIQYF. The genes are TRBV20-1 and TRBJ2-4. CDR3 length: 14 residues. Germline V gives CDR1 DFQATT, CDR2 SNEGSKA (reference sequence).

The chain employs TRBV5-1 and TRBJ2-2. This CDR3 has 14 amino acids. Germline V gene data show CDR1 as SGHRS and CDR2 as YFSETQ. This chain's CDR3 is CASSFPDYTVDLIF.

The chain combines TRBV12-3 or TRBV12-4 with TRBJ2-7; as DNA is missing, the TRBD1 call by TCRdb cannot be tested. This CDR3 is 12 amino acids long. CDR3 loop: CASRLDRDEQYF.

CDR3: CASSPNVGAASSYEQYF. The chain carries TRBV18 and TRBJ2-7; TCRdb names TRBD1, which stays unverified in the absence of DNA. CDR3 length equals 17 residues. Germline CDR1 reads KGHSH; CDR2 reads LQKENI.

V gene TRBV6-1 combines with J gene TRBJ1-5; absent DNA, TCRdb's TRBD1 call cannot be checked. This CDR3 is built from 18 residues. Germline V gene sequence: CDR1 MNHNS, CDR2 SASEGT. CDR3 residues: CASSEALWDRTHNQPQHF.

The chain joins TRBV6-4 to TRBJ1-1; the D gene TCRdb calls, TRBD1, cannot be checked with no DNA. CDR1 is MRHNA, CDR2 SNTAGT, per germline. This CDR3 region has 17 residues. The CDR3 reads CASSLSFTGGIDTEAFF.

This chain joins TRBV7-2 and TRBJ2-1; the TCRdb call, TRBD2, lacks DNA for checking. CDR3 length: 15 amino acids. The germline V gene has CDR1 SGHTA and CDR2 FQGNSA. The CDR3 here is CASSLMGGANNEQFF.

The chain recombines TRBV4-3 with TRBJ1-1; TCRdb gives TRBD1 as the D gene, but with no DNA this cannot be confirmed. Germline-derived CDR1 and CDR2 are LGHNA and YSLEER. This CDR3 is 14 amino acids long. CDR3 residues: CASSQVQGGAEAFF.

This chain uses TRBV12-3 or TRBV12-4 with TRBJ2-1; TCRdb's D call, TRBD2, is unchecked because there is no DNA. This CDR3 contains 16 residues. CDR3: CASSLGTSGRMNEQFF.

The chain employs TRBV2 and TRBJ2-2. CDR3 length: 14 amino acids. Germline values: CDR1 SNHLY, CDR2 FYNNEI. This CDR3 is CASRDLITTGELFF.

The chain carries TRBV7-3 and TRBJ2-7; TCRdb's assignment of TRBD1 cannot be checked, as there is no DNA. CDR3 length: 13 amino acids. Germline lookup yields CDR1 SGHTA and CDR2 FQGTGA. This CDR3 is CASSFRPSYEQYF.

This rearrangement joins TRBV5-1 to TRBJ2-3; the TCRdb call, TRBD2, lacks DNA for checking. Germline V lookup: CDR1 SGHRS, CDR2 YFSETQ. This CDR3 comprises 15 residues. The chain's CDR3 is CASSLLGRATDTQYF.

CDR3 region: CASSQEGGTGELFF. This sequence joins TRBV4-1 and TRBJ2-2. The germline CDR1 and CDR2 sequences are MGHRA and YSYEKL. The CDR3 is 14 amino acids.

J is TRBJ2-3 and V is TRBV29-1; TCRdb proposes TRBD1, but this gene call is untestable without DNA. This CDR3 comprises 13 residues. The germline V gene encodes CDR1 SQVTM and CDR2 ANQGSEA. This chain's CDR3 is CSVVGELPDTQYF.